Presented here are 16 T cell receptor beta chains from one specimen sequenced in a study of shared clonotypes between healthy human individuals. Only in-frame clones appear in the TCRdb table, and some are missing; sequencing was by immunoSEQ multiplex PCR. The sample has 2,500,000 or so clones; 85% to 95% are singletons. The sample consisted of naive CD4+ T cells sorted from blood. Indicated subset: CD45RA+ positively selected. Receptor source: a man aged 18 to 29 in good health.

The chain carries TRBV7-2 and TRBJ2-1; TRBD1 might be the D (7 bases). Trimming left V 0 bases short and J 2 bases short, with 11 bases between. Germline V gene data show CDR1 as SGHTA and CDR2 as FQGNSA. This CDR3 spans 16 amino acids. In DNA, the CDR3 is TGTGCCAGCAGCTTAGCCGGAGGGGGCGCCTACAATGAGCAGTTCTTC. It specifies CASSLAGGGAYNEQFF.

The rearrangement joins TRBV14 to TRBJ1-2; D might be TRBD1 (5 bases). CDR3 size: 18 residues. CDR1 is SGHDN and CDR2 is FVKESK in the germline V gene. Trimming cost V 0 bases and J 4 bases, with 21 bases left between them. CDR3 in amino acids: CASSQENAGWRDGYGYTF. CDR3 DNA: TGTGCCAGCAGCCAAGAAAATGCAGGGTGGCGGGATGGCTATGGCTACACCTTC.

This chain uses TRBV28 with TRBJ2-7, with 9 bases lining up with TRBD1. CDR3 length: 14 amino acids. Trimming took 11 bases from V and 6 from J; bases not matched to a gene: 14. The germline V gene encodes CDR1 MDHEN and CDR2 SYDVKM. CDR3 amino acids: CAVRDRVQLGEQYF. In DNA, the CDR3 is TGTGCCGTCCGGGACAGGGTCCAACTGGGCGAGCAGTACTTC. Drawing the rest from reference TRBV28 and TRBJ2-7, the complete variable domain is DVKVTQSSRYLVKRTGEKVFLECVQDMDHENMFWYRQDPGLGLRLIYFSYDVKMKEKGDIPEGYSVSREKKERFSLILESASTNQTSMYLCAVRDRVQLGEQYFGPGTRLTVT.

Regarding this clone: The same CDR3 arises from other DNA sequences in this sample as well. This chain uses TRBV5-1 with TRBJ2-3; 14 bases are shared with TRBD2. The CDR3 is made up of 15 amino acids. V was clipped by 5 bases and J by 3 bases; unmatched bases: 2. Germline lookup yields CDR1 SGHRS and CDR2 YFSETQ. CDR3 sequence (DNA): TGCGCCAGCAGTAGGACTAGCGGGGGGACAGATACGCAGTATTTT. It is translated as CASSRTSGGTDTQYF.

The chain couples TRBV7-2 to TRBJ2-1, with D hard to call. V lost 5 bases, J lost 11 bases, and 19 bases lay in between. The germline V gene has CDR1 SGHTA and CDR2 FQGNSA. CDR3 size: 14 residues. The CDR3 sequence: CASSRSPEKKKQFF. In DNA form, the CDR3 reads TGTGCCAGCAGCCGTAGCCCCGAGAAGAAAAAGCAGTTCTTC.

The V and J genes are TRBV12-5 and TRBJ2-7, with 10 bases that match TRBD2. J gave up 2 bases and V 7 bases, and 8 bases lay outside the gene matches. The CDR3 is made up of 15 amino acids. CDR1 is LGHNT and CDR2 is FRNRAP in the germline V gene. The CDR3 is CASALLAGYTYEQYF. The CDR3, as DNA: TGTGCTAGTGCCTTACTAGCGGGGTACACCTACGAGCAGTACTTC.

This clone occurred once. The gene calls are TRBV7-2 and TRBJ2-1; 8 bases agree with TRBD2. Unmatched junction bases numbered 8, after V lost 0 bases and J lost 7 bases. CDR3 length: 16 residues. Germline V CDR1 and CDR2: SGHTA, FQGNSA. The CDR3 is CASSLASGGAGNEQFF. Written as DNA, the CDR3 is TGTGCCAGCAGCTTAGCCAGCGGGGGTGCGGGGAATGAGCAGTTCTTC. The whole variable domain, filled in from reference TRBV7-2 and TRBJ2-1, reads GAGVSQSPSNKVTEKGKDVELRCDPISGHTALYWYRQSLGQGLEFLIYFQGNSAPDKSGLPSDRFSAERTGGSVSTLTIQRTQQEDSAVYLCASSLASGGAGNEQFFGPGTRLTVL.

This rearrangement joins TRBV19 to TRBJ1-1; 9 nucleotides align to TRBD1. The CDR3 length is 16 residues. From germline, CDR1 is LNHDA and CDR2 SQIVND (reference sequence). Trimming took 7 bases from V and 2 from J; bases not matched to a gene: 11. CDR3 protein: CASTPLGQGSNTEAFF. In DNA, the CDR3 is TGTGCCAGTACTCCATTGGGACAGGGCAGTAACACTGAAGCTTTCTTT.

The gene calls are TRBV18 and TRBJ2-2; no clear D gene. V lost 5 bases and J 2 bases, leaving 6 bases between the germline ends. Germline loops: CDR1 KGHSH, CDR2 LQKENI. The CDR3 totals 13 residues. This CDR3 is CASSSRNTGELFF. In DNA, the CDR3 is TGTGCCAGCTCATCACGAAACACCGGGGAGCTGTTTTTT.

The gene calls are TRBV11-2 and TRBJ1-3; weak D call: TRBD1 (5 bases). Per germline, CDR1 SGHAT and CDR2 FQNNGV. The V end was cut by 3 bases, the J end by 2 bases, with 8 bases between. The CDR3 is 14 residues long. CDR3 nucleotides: TGTGCCAGCAGCTTTATAGGGGCTGGAAACACCATATATTTT. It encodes CASSFIGAGNTIYF.

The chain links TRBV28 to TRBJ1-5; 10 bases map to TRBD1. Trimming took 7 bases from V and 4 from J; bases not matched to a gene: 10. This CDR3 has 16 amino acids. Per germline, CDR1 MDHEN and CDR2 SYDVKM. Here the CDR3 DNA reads TGTGCCAGCACCTCACCGGGACAGGGGCGAAATCAGCCCCAGCATTTT. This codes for CASTSPGQGRNQPQHF.

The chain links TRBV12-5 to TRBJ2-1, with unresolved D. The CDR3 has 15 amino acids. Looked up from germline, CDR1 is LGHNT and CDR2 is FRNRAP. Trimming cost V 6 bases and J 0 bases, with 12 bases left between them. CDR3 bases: TGTGCTAGTGGAGCCTCCGGCGGCTCCTACAATGAGCAGTTCTTC. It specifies CASGASGGSYNEQFF.

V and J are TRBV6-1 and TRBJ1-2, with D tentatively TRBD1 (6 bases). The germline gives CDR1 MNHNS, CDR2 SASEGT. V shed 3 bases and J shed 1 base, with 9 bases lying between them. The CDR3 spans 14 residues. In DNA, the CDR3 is TGTGCCAGCAGTGAGACAGGAAGTAACTATGGCTACACCTTC. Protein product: CASSETGSNYGYTF.

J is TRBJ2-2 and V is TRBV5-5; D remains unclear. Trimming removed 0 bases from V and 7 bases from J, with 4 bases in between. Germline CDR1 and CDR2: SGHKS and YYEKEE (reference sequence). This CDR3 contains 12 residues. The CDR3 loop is CASSLENGELFF. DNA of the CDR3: TGTGCCAGCAGCTTGGAAAACGGGGAGCTGTTTTTT.

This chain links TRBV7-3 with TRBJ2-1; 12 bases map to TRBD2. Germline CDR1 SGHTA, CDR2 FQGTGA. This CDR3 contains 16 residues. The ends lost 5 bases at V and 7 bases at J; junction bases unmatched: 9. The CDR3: CASSASSGGAANEQFF. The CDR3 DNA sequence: TGTGCCAGCAGCGCCTCTAGCGGGGGGGCAGCAAATGAGCAGTTCTTC.

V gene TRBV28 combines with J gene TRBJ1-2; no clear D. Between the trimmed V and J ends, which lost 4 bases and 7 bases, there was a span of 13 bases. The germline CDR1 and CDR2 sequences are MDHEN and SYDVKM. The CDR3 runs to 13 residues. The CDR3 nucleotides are TGTGCCAGCAGTTCGGAACGGCCGGCTGGCTACACCTTC. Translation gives CASSSERPAGYTF.